These 6 T cell receptor beta chains share one sample of origin, sequenced in a study of OX40 agonist ivuxolimab in advanced cancers. Profiled with immunoSEQ multiplex PCR; TCRdb holds only in-frame clones, not every one. The top ten clones hold 0.95% to 1.5% of a sample with around 67,000 clones, about four fifths of them seen once. Material: CD4+ or CD8+ T cells sorted from blood, obtained in a trial of the OX40 agonist ivuxolimab. These TCRs come from an adult with an advanced solid tumor such as melanoma, head and neck, liver or kidney cancer.

This chain uses TRBV2 with TRBJ2-1; tentatively, D is TRBD1 (6 bases). This CDR3 contains 15 residues. Germline CDR1 reads SNHLY; CDR2 reads FYNNEI. V lost 1 base to trimming and J lost 8 bases, with 15 bases between them. CDR3 in amino acids: CASSEGQGNWDEQFF. The CDR3 nucleotides are TGTGCCAGCAGTGAAGGGCAGGGGAATTGGGATGAGCAGTTCTTC.

The chain joins TRBV5-4 to TRBJ1-1; D ambiguous. The germline gives CDR1 SGHNT, CDR2 YYREEE (reference sequence). The CDR3 covers 15 residues. V gave up 4 bases and J gave up 5 bases, with 18 bases separating them. The CDR3 is CASSLRELVETEAFF. In DNA, the CDR3 is TGTGCCAGCAGCCTAAGAGAGTTAGTGGAGACTGAAGCTTTCTTT.

The rearrangement links TRBV7-2 to TRBJ2-5; 7 positions match TRBD2. CDR1 and CDR2 from the germline V gene are SGHTA and FQGNSA. The CDR3 extends over 15 amino acids. V was clipped by 3 bases and J by 2 bases; unmatched bases: 6. The CDR3 here is CASSLALGGQETQYF. CDR3 in DNA: TGTGCCAGCAGCTTGGCCCTCGGGGGGCAAGAGACCCAGTACTTC.

The chain is built from TRBV18 and TRBJ2-7; D might be TRBD2 (6 bases). This CDR3 contains 14 residues. Trimming removed 4 bases from V and 5 bases from J, with 15 bases in between. The germline gives CDR1 KGHSH, CDR2 LQKENI. In nucleotides, the CDR3 is TGTGCCAGCTCACGGTTTGGGGAGGACCACGAGCAGTACTTC. Amino acid sequence: CASSRFGEDHEQYF.

J is TRBJ1-5 and V is TRBV10-3, with D maybe TRBD1 (5 bases). With 9 bases removed from V and 3 bases from J, the gap between germline ends came to 15 bases. CDR1 ENHRY and CDR2 SYGVKD come from the germline V gene. The CDR3 is 14 amino acids. The CDR3 sequence: CAIGSTGVNQPQHF. DNA of the CDR3: TGTGCCATAGGGAGCACAGGAGTCAATCAGCCCCAGCATTTT.

This chain links TRBV7-2 with TRBJ1-2, with TRBD1 identical over 9 bases. The germline V gene has CDR1 SGHTA and CDR2 FQGNSA. The trim removed 0 bases at V and 8 bases at J, leaving 1 base unmatched. This CDR3 comprises 13 residues. The DNA for the CDR3 is TGTGCCAGCAGCTTAGCGGACAGGGGAGGCTACACCTTC. It encodes CASSLADRGGYTF. The full variable domain, rest sourced from reference TRBV7-2 and TRBJ1-2, is GAGVSQSPSNKVTEKGKDVELRCDPISGHTALYWYRQSLGQGLEFLIYFQGNSAPDKSGLPSDRFSAERTGGSVSTLTIQRTQQEDSAVYLCASSLADRGGYTFGSGTRLTVV.